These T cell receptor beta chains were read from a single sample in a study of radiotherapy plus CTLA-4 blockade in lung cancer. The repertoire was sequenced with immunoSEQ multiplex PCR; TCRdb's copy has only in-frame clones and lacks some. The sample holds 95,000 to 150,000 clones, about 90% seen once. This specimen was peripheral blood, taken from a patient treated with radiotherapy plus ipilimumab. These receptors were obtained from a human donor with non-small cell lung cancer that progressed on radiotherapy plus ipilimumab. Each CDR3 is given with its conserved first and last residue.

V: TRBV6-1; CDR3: CASRMGNTDTQYF
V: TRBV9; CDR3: CASSVGTSGMVDTQYF
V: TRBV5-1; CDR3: CATQGAGSNTGELFF
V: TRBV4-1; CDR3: CASSQWDRGDNEKLFF
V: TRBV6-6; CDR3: CASSGRQGWQPQHF
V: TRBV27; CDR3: CASRRLAGSNEQFF
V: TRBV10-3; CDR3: CAISDRGSVKQYF
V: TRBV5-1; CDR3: CASRRDRGLTEAFF
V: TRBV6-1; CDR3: CASSELAGGQFGELFF
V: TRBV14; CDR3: CATPTEAYEQYF